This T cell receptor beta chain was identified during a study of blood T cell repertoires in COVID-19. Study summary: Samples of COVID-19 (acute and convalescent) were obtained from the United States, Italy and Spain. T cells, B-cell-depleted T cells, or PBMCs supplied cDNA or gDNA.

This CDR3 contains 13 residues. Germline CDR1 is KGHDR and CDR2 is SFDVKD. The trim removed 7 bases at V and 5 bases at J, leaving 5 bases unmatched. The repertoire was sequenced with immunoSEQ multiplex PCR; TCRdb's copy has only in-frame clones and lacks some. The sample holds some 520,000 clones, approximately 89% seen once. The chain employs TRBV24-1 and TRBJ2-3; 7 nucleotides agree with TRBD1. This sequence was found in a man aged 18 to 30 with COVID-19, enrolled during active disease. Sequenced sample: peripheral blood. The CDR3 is CATSVQGKDTQYF. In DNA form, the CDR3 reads TGTGCCACCAGCGTACAGGGGAAAGATACGCAGTATTTT.